These 27 T cell receptor beta chains share one sample of origin, sequenced in a study of blood T cell repertoires in COVID-19. Profiling relied on immunoSEQ multiplex PCR, and the TCRdb table lists in-frame clones only, not all of them. The table has about 400,000 clones, around 90% seen once. Sequencing was performed on PBMCs or T cells enriched from blood (not recorded which). The receptors were gathered from a woman between 40 and 55 years old with acute COVID-19.

This chain joins TRBV29-1 and TRBJ2-5, with TRBD1 matching over 7 bases. V gave up 6 bases and J gave up 5 bases; unmatched junction bases: 9. CDR1 and CDR2 from the germline V gene are SQVTM and ANQGSEA. This CDR3 spans 13 amino acids. This CDR3 is CSVRATGEETQYF. CDR3 nucleotides: TGCAGCGTGAGGGCCACAGGGGAGGAGACCCAGTACTTC.

The genes are TRBV4-1 and TRBJ1-2; a weak D match, TRBD1 (6 bases). The V end lost 5 bases, the J end lost 1 base, and 11 bases lay between the germline ends. The CDR3 has 14 residues. Per germline, CDR1 MGHRA and CDR2 YSYEKL. The CDR3, as DNA: TGCGCCAGCAGCACTCAGGACAGTAACTATGGCTACACCTTC. Its protein is CASSTQDSNYGYTF.

The chain is built from TRBV5-1 and TRBJ1-1, with 10 bases lining up with TRBD1. Germline V gene lookup returns CDR1 SGHRS and CDR2 YFSETQ. The CDR3 is 16 residues long. The V segment lost 4 bases and the J segment 4 bases; nucleotides outside the gene matches: 10. CDR3 sequence reads: CASSQRDRGGGTEAFF. The CDR3 nucleotides are TGCGCCAGCAGCCAACGGGACAGGGGAGGGGGCACTGAAGCTTTCTTT.

The chain uses TRBV6-1 and TRBJ2-1, with 12 bases identical to TRBD2. CDR3 size: 17 residues. Germline V lookup: CDR1 MNHNS, CDR2 SASEGT. The V gene end was trimmed by 2 bases and the J gene end by 1 base; junction bases not matched to a gene: 3. The CDR3 spells CASSELAGGKSYNEQFF. Written as DNA, the CDR3 is TGTGCCAGCAGTGAACTAGCGGGGGGGAAATCCTACAATGAGCAGTTCTTC.

The rearrangement uses TRBV19 and TRBJ1-5, with D possibly being TRBD1 (5 bases). V was cut by 2 bases and J by 4 bases, with 12 bases left in between. The length of the CDR3 is 15 residues. CDR1 is LNHDA, CDR2 SQIVND, per germline (reference sequence). The chain's CDR3 is CASSIRRGPNQPQHF. In DNA form, the CDR3 reads TGTGCCAGTAGTATAAGAAGGGGCCCTAATCAGCCCCAGCATTTT.

The genes are TRBV4-1 and TRBJ1-3; 9 nucleotides align to TRBD1. CDR1 MGHRA and CDR2 YSYEKL come from the germline V gene. The V and J ends lost 2 bases and 4 bases, in that order; junction bases with no gene match: 6. CDR3 length: 16 amino acids. The CDR3 is CASSQYFGTGGNTIYF. CDR3 sequence (DNA): TGCGCCAGCAGCCAATACTTCGGGACAGGGGGAAACACCATATATTTT.

V usage is TRBV10-3 and J usage is TRBJ1-1; TRBD1 aligns across 8 bases. The CDR3 is 13 residues long. V was pared by 6 bases and J by 3 bases, with 3 bases of the junction left unmatched. Per germline, CDR1 ENHRY and CDR2 SYGVKD. CDR3 DNA sequence: TGTGCCATCAGGACAGGGGAGGACACTGAAGCTTTCTTT. Its translation is CAIRTGEDTEAFF.

CDR3 in amino acids: CASSLGGLPYNEQFF. The DNA for the CDR3 is TGTGCCAGCAGCTTGGGGGGGCTCCCCTACAATGAGCAGTTCTTC. The chain is built from TRBV7-2 and TRBJ2-1; D is possibly TRBD2 (7 bases). Germline V gene data show CDR1 as SGHTA and CDR2 as FQGNSA. The length of the CDR3 is 15 residues. The V gene lost 3 bases and the J gene lost 2 bases, with 11 bases spanning the gap.

This chain joins TRBV6-5 and TRBJ1-4; D perhaps matches TRBD1 (5 bases). The CDR3 has 15 amino acids. Deletions cut 5 bases from V and 1 base from J, with 11 bases between. Germline CDR1 reads MNHEY; CDR2 reads SVGAGI. In nucleotides, the CDR3 is TGTGCCAGCAGTCACGGAGACAGAACTAATGAAAAACTGTTTTTT. Translation: CASSHGDRTNEKLFF.

The chain links TRBV3-1 (or the pseudogene TRBV3-2) to TRBJ2-7, with a tentative D call TRBD2 (6 bases). Between the trimmed V and J ends, which lost 4 bases and 0 bases, there was a span of 10 bases. Germline CDR1 is LGHDT and CDR2 is YNNKEL (reference sequence). The CDR3 runs 14 residues. The CDR3 DNA reads as TGTGCCAGCAGCCCGGGGACTGGCTCCTACGAGCAGTACTTC. Translating it yields CASSPGTGSYEQYF.

V usage is TRBV12-3 or TRBV12-4 and J usage is TRBJ1-5; D ambiguous. CDR3 length: 13 residues. Trimming shortened V by 7 bases and J by 4 bases, and 11 bases separated the two germline ends. CDR3 residues: CASTQNINQPQHF. DNA for the CDR3: TGTGCCAGCACCCAGAACATAAATCAGCCCCAGCATTTT.

V is TRBV18 and J is TRBJ2-5; D not certain. The CDR3 runs 13 residues. The V gene's germline CDR1 is KGHSH and CDR2 LQKENI. V was cut by 2 bases and J by 5 bases, with 9 bases left in between. CDR3 sequence (DNA): TGTGCCAGCTCACCAGGGTTCGGGGAGACCCAGTACTTC. This codes for CASSPGFGETQYF.

There are many counts of this clone. The chain is built from TRBV6-5 and TRBJ1-2; unclear D gene. Trimming removed 10 bases at V and 0 bases at J, with 6 bases between. Germline-derived CDR1 and CDR2 are MNHEY and SVGAGI. The CDR3 is made up of 11 amino acids. CDR3 protein: CATLTNYGYTF. The CDR3 DNA reads as TGTGCCACTCTTACTAACTATGGCTACACCTTC.

The gene calls are TRBV2 and TRBJ2-7, with 8 bases fitting TRBD1. CDR1 and CDR2 (germline): SNHLY, FYNNEI. This CDR3 is 15 amino acids long. With 8 bases clipped from V and 6 bases from J, the junction kept 15 bases outside the gene matches. CDR3 sequence: CASSYDRGSLGEQYF. CDR3 sequence (DNA): TGTGCCAGCTCGTATGACAGGGGCTCGCTTGGCGAGCAGTACTTC.

V is TRBV2 and J is TRBJ2-5, with 11 bases lining up with TRBD1. Looked up from germline, CDR1 is SNHLY and CDR2 is FYNNEI. The CDR3 sequence is 15 residues long. V gave up 6 bases and J gave up 2 bases; unmatched junction bases: 5. CDR3 protein: CASRLDRGLQETQYF. As DNA, the CDR3 is TGTGCCAGCAGACTGGACAGGGGGCTACAAGAGACCCAGTACTTC.

The chain has TRBV15 and TRBJ1-5; D is unresolved. CDR1 LNHNV and CDR2 YYDKDF come from the germline V gene (reference sequence). The CDR3 consists of 13 residues. V was cut by 3 bases and J by 4 bases, with 7 bases left in between. The CDR3, as DNA: TGTGCCACCAGCAGGGCACCTAATCAGCCCCAGCATTTT. As protein: CATSRAPNQPQHF.

This clone appeared once. The chain is built from TRBV19 and TRBJ1-1, with no clear D. The CDR3 runs 15 residues. Germline CDR1 reads LNHDA; CDR2 reads SQIVND (reference sequence). V was pared by 0 bases and J by 8 bases, with 16 bases between. CDR3 residues: CASSIDANSPWEAFF. In nucleotides, the CDR3 is TGTGCCAGTAGTATAGACGCGAACAGCCCCTGGGAAGCTTTCTTT. Based on the CDR3 plus reference TRBV19 and TRBJ1-1, the full variable domain is DGGITQSPKYLFRKEGQNVTLSCEQNLNHDAMYWYRQDPGQGLRLIYYSQIVNDFQKGDIAEGYSVSREKKESFPLTVTSAQKNPTAFYLCASSIDANSPWEAFFGQGTRLTVV.

The chain employs TRBV2 and TRBJ1-6; the match to TRBD1 covers 9 bases. The CDR3 covers 14 residues. Germline V gene lookup returns CDR1 SNHLY and CDR2 FYNNEI. V lost 5 bases to trimming and J lost 5 bases; unmatched junction nucleotides: 1. This CDR3 is CASSWDRDNSPLHF. DNA of the CDR3: TGTGCCAGCAGTTGGGACAGGGATAATTCACCCCTCCACTTT.

This chain joins TRBV25-1 and TRBJ2-7; 8 bases fit TRBD1. The CDR3 extends over 13 amino acids. V gave up 7 bases and J gave up 4 bases; unmatched junction bases: 6. Germline V gives CDR1 MGHDK, CDR2 SYGVNS. The DNA of the CDR3 is TGTGCCAGCATGAAGGACAGGGCTTACGAGCAGTACTTC. Encoded protein: CASMKDRAYEQYF.

This sequence joins TRBV10-1 and TRBJ2-1, with TRBD2 matching over 9 bases. The CDR3 length is 17 residues. Germline trimming cut 2 bases from V and 2 bases from J; bases unmatched to any gene: 7. From germline, CDR1 is WNHNN and CDR2 SYGVQD (reference sequence). The CDR3 DNA reads as TGCGCCAGCAGTGAGCCCGAAGGCGGGGGGGCCTACAATGAGCAGTTCTTC. Its translation is CASSEPEGGGAYNEQFF.

The V gene is TRBV7-9, the J gene TRBJ2-2, with 14 bases identical to TRBD2. V was clipped by 4 bases and J by 1 base; unmatched bases: 2. The germline V gene has CDR1 SEHNR and CDR2 FQNEAQ (reference sequence). The CDR3 runs to 17 residues. CDR3 in amino acids: CASSSTSGGENTGELFF. The CDR3, as DNA: TGTGCCAGCAGCTCGACTAGCGGGGGGGAGAACACCGGGGAGCTGTTTTTT.

This clone was detected once. The chain joins TRBV18 to TRBJ2-3; TRBD2 matches at 12 bases. The V gene's germline CDR1 is KGHSH and CDR2 LQKENI. After removal of 6 bases from V and 2 bases from J, the junction contained 9 bases not matched to a gene. CDR3 length: 17 amino acids. The CDR3 DNA sequence: TGTGCCAGCTCCCCCAGACTAGCGGGGGACCTCACAGATACGCAGTATTTT. Translating it yields CASSPRLAGDLTDTQYF. Full variable domain (missing parts from reference TRBV18 and TRBJ2-3): NAGVMQNPRHLVRRRGQEARLRCSPMKGHSHVYWYRQLPEEGLKFMVYLQKENIIDESGMPKERFSAEFPKEGPSILRIQQVVRGDSAAYFCASSPRLAGDLTDTQYFGPGTRLTVL.

The rearrangement uses TRBV4-1 and TRBJ2-1; D uncertain. The V end was cut by 1 base, the J end by 8 bases, with 15 bases between. Germline CDR1 MGHRA, CDR2 YSYEKL. The CDR3 length is 15 residues. CDR3 sequence (DNA): TGCGCCAGCAGCCAAGGGCAGGAACTCTTGGATGAGCAGTTCTTC. This translates into CASSQGQELLDEQFF.

The J gene is TRBJ2-7, the V gene TRBV3-1 (or the pseudogene TRBV3-2), with D unresolved. Germline V gene data show CDR1 as LGHDT and CDR2 as YNNKEL (reference sequence). Trimming pared 0 bases from V and 7 bases from J, leaving 13 bases between. The CDR3 loop spans 14 amino acids. CDR3 nucleotides: TGTGCCAGCAGCCAAGAACGACTGAACGGTGAGCAGTACTTC. This encodes CASSQERLNGEQYF.

The chain joins TRBV30 to TRBJ2-7; TRBD2 is a possible D gene (5 bases). Germline V CDR1 and CDR2: GTSNPN, SVGIG (reference sequence). CDR3 length equals 15 residues. V was clipped by 4 bases and J by 6 bases, with 22 bases between them. The CDR3 region is CAWIPNTKVRGEQYF. The CDR3 DNA reads as TGTGCCTGGATCCCAAATACCAAAGTCCGGGGCGAGCAGTACTTC.

Turning to this clone: The junction differs from germline at one of its ends, possibly a read error. This rearrangement joins TRBV5-1 to TRBJ2-1, with D perhaps matching TRBD1 (5 bases). The CDR3 length is 15 residues. In germline, CDR1 is SGHRS, CDR2 YFSETQ. DNA of the CDR3: TGCGCCAGCAGATTGGACACCCCCTCCTACAATGAGCAGTTCTTC. Protein sequence: CASRLDTPSYNEQFF.

The genes are TRBV15 and TRBJ1-2; no clear D gene. This CDR3 comprises 16 residues. Per the germline V gene, CDR1 is LNHNV and CDR2 is YYDKDF (reference sequence). Trimming pared 1 base from V and 0 bases from J, leaving 12 bases between. The CDR3 sequence is CATSRAETLTNYGYTF. Written as DNA, the CDR3 is TGTGCCACCAGCAGAGCGGAGACCCTAACTAACTATGGCTACACCTTC.